The clone carrying this TCR beta chain has only a few counts. The antigen is not known. This sample was included in a study of T cells after yellow fever vaccination. Study-level results: CD4 and CD8 compartments shared a small share of clonotypes, likely from convergent recombination.

The authors made TCR cDNA by 5'RACE template switching, adding a universal primer site and UMIs. TCRdb passed the 5' RACE reads through MiXCR, listing each CDR3 protein once. The table shows a few hundred thousand distinct CDR3 sequences, with roughly an eighth occurring only once. The CDR3 runs 14 residues. Trimming took off 3 bases at V and 3 bases at J, with 10 bases between the two ends. Germline CDR1 reads SGHRS; CDR2 reads YFSETQ. This receptor was taken from a man between 18 and 35 years old who received the YFV17D yellow fever vaccine. This chain joins TRBV5-1 and TRBJ1-5, with a weak D call TRBD1 (6 bases). Sequenced here: CD4+ T cells sorted from PBMCs, sampled 15 days after the yellow fever booster vaccination. The CDR3 nucleotides read TGCGCCAGCAGCTCTGGACAGAACAATCAGCCCCAGCATTTT. This gives the protein CASSSGQNNQPQHF.